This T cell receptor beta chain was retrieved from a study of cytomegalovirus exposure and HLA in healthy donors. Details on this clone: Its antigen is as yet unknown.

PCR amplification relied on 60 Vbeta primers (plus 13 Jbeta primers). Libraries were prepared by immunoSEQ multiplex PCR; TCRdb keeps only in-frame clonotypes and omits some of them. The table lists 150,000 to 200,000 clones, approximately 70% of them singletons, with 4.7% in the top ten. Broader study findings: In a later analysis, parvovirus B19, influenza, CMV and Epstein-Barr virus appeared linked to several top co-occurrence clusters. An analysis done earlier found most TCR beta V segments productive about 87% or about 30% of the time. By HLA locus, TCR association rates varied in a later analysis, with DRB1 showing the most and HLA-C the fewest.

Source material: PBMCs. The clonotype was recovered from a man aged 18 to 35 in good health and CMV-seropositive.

In DNA, the CDR3 is TGTGCCAGCTCACCACGAGACACCGGGGAGCTGTTTTTT. It codes for CASSPRDTGELFF. The gene calls are TRBV18 and TRBJ2-2; the D is unclear. The germline gives CDR1 KGHSH, CDR2 LQKENI. The CDR3 spans 13 residues. The germline V and J ends were trimmed by 1 base and 3 bases, with 3 bases remaining between them. Full variable domain (missing parts from reference TRBV18 and TRBJ2-2): NAGVMQNPRHLVRRRGQEARLRCSPMKGHSHVYWYRQLPEEGLKFMVYLQKENIIDESGMPKERFSAEFPKEGPSILRIQQVVRGDSAAYFCASSPRDTGELFFGEGSRLTVL.